Here is one TCR beta chain with its context. Its specificity is unknown. These data originate in a study of TIL therapy for anti-PD-1-resistant metastatic lung cancer. Study at large: Tumors had a median PD-L1 proportion score of around 6.4%. Regarding the study as a whole: The cohort had more treatment-naive, never-smoker and oncogene-addicted patients than typical.

This was the immunoSEQ v3 assay. The protocol was immunoSEQ multiplex PCR, while the TCRdb copy is restricted to in-frame clones and leaves out a portion. The table has under 70,000 clones, around 79% seen once. Time point reported: pre-treatment sample, taken before nivolumab and TIL therapy. The CDR3 is made up of 16 amino acids. CDR1 WNHNN and CDR2 SYGVQD come from the germline V gene (reference sequence). Trimming at V came to 7 bases and at J to 0 bases, leaving 9 bases not matched to a gene. The material was blood, obtained at baseline. The rearrangement uses TRBV10-1 and TRBJ2-1, with 7 bases identical to TRBD1. The source is a person aged 25-79 years with non-small cell lung cancer. DNA for the CDR3: TGCGCCAGCAAGATCCGGGACAGTAACTCCTACAATGAGCAGTTCTTC. Translating it yields CASKIRDSNSYNEQFF.